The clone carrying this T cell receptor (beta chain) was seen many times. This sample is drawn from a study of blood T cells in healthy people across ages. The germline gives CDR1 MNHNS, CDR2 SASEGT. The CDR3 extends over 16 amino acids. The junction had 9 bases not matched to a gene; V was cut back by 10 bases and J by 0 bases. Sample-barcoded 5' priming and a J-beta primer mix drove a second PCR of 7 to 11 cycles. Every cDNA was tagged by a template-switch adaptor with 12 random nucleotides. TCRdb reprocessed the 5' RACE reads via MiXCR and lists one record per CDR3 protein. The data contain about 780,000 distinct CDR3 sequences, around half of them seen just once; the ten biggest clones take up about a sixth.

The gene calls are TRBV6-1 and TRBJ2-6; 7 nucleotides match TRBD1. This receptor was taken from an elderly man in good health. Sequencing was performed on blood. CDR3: CAIADRDDSGANVLTF. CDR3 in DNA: TGTGCCATCGCCGACAGGGATGACTCTGGGGCCAACGTCCTGACTTTC.